One and the same sample provided the 15 T cell receptor beta chains below, sequenced in a study of blood T cell repertoires in COVID-19 (dated by TCRdb to the early 2020s). Library generation was performed with the immunoSEQ multiplex PCR assay. TCRdb took over this immuneACCESS table, retaining in-frame rearrangements with V and J assigned. Such tables are incomplete; in checked studies, under half of the missing clones stem from an unresolved V gene, and the remainder is unexplained. For this sample there are approximately 160,000 clones; about four fifths appear just once. 7.5% to 9.5% of the sample belongs to the ten largest clones. Sequencing used peripheral blood. The source is a man in his forties or fifties who had recovered from COVID-19.

Only a few counts were recorded for this clone. This sequence joins TRBV3-1 (or the pseudogene TRBV3-2) and TRBJ1-1, with D tentatively TRBD1 (6 bases). Trimming took off 2 bases at V and 1 base at J, with 17 bases between the two ends. The CDR3 has 17 amino acids. Germline-derived CDR1 and CDR2 are LGHDT and YNNKEL (reference sequence). CDR3 nucleotide sequence: TGTGCCAGCAGCCAATCGGCTTACAGGGCACGGAACACTGAAGCTTTCTTT. Amino acid sequence: CASSQSAYRARNTEAFF.

The V call is TRBV24-1, the J call TRBJ2-2; the match to TRBD1 covers 11 bases. Per the germline V gene, CDR1 is KGHDR and CDR2 is SFDVKD. J was trimmed by 6 bases and V by 10 bases; bases with no gene match: 6. The CDR3 covers 14 residues. The CDR3 bases are TGTGCCACGAGGGACAGGGGGTTTGCCGGGGAGCTGTTTTTT. This gives the protein CATRDRGFAGELFF.

This sequence joins TRBV11-3 and TRBJ2-3; 7 bases fit TRBD1. The V segment lost 5 bases and the J segment 2 bases; nucleotides outside the gene matches: 7. This CDR3 has 15 amino acids. CDR1 SGHNT and CDR2 YENEEA come from the germline V gene. CDR3 residues: CASSPPQGTTDTQYF. The CDR3 DNA sequence: TGTGCCAGCAGCCCACCACAGGGGACCACAGATACGCAGTATTTT.

The V and J genes are TRBV19 and TRBJ2-7; 9 nucleotides match TRBD2. The CDR3 spans 17 residues. In germline, CDR1 is LNHDA, CDR2 SQIVND (reference sequence). With 0 bases clipped from V and 2 bases from J, the junction kept 8 bases outside the gene matches. The CDR3 nucleotides read TGTGCCAGTAGTATAGATTCCCTAGCGGGATACACCTACGAGCAGTACTTC. Residues: CASSIDSLAGYTYEQYF.

The rearrangement joins TRBV13 to TRBJ1-1; 9 bases match TRBD1. V shed 5 bases, J shed 6 bases, and the junction held 7 bases outside the gene matches. The CDR3 is made up of 14 amino acids. Germline CDR1 and CDR2: PRHDT and FYEKMQ (reference sequence). The CDR3 nucleotides read TGTGCCAGCAGCCGGACAGGGGTTGGGGCTGAAGCTTTCTTT. Amino acid sequence: CASSRTGVGAEAFF.

V and J are TRBV2 and TRBJ1-2; D is undetermined. Germline CDR1 reads SNHLY; CDR2 reads FYNNEI. This CDR3 region has 14 residues. Trimming left V 3 bases short and J 4 bases short, with 12 bases between. The CDR3 here is CASSDMGVFYGYTF. The CDR3, as DNA: TGTGCCAGCAGTGATATGGGCGTCTTCTATGGCTACACCTTC.

This chain's CDR3 is CASTGTGRGRRNSPLHF. In nucleotides, the CDR3 is TGTGCCAGCACTGGGACAGGGCGTGGTCGACGCAATTCACCCCTCCACTTT. The chain employs TRBV28 and TRBJ1-6; 9 bases agree with TRBD1. V was clipped by 7 bases and J by 7 bases; unmatched bases: 14. The CDR3 has 17 amino acids. Per the germline V gene, CDR1 is MDHEN and CDR2 is SYDVKM.

This clone was observed once. In DNA, the CDR3 is TGTGCCAGCAGCTACGGGCTAGCGGGAAAGGTTGAGACCCAGTACTTC. Protein sequence: CASSYGLAGKVETQYF. This rearrangement joins TRBV5-4 to TRBJ2-5; 9 bases align to TRBD2. The CDR3 is 16 amino acids. Trimming took 3 bases from V and 5 from J; bases not matched to a gene: 11. Germline lookup yields CDR1 SGHNT and CDR2 YYREEE (reference sequence).

Comments on this clone: The same CDR3 is also encoded by other DNA sequences in this sample. V gene TRBV28 combines with J gene TRBJ1-2, with D possibly TRBD1 on 6 matching bases. This CDR3 region has 13 residues. Germline CDR1 reads MDHEN; CDR2 reads SYDVKM. With 5 bases removed from V and 2 bases from J, the gap between germline ends came to 9 bases. CDR3 amino acids: CASSLGQNYGYTF. CDR3 coding DNA: TGTGCCAGCAGTCTCGGACAGAACTATGGCTACACCTTC.

The chain employs TRBV10-3 and TRBJ2-1; 9 bases fit TRBD1. This CDR3 is 15 amino acids long. CDR1 and CDR2 (germline): ENHRY, SYGVKD. V shed 5 bases, J shed 8 bases, and the junction held 10 bases outside the gene matches. Here the CDR3 DNA reads TGTGCCATCAGTCCCCCGGGACAGGGAAAATATGAGCAGTTCTTC. Protein sequence: CAISPPGQGKYEQFF.

The chain employs TRBV4-2 and TRBJ1-6, with D hard to call. The CDR3 length is 15 residues. Germline-derived CDR1 and CDR2 are LGHNA and YNFKEQ. Trimming took 6 bases from V and 7 from J, leaving 16 bases between them. CDR3: CASRISSGGNSPLHF. Here the CDR3 DNA reads TGTGCCAGCAGAATTAGTTCGGGAGGAAATTCACCCCTCCACTTT.

V gene TRBV29-1 combines with J gene TRBJ2-3, with D tentatively TRBD2 (5 bases). Germline-derived CDR1 and CDR2 are SQVTM and ANQGSEA. CDR3 length equals 14 residues. Trimming pared 7 bases from V and 4 bases from J, leaving 18 bases between. CDR3 protein: CSAPDTVRADTQYF. The CDR3 bases are TGCAGCGCCCCTGACACAGTGAGGGCAGATACGCAGTATTTT.

The chain links TRBV7-3 to TRBJ2-3; D gene ambiguous. The CDR3 length is 12 residues. Trimming cost V 2 bases and J 3 bases, with 3 bases left between them. Looked up from germline, CDR1 is SGHTA and CDR2 is FQGTGA. CDR3 in amino acids: CASSLLTDTQYF. In nucleotides, the CDR3 is TGTGCCAGCAGCTTACTGACAGATACGCAGTATTTT.

The chain recombines TRBV19 with TRBJ2-1; 12 nucleotides align to TRBD2. The CDR3 sequence is 15 residues long. Trimming took 7 bases from V and 1 from J; bases not matched to a gene: 2. Germline V gives CDR1 LNHDA, CDR2 SQIVND (reference sequence). CDR3 loop: CASMGTSGSYNEQFF. The CDR3 DNA follows: TGTGCCAGTATGGGGACTAGCGGGTCCTACAATGAGCAGTTCTTC.

This clone appeared a few times. The chain couples TRBV6-2 or TRBV6-3 to TRBJ2-1; D may be TRBD1 (5 bases). This CDR3 is built from 17 residues. CDR1 and CDR2 (germline): MNHEY, SVGEGT. Trimming shortened V by 4 bases and J by 1 base, and 17 bases separated the two germline ends. CDR3 amino acids: CASSWGLRPKSYNEQFF. The CDR3 nucleotides are TGTGCCAGCAGTTGGGGCCTCCGGCCTAAATCCTACAATGAGCAGTTCTTC.